This TCR beta chain was retrieved from a study of shared clonotypes between healthy human individuals. Findings and limits, study-wide: Of the naive CD4 clonotypes, 4% to 5% were shared across a few donors.

This CDR3 has 12 residues. With 7 bases removed from V and 2 bases from J, the gap between germline ends came to 6 bases. Germline assignment: CDR1 MNHEY and CDR2 SVGAGI. Concerning this clone itself: Its target is not known.

Sequencing used immunoSEQ multiplex PCR; TCRdb keeps in-frame clones, though not all of them. The sample lists 400,000 or so clones, just over 95% occurring once. The source material was memory CD8+ T cells sorted from blood. Subset indicated: CD45RO+ cells pooled with CCR7-negative TemRA cells. The TCR comes from a man aged 30 to 39 in good health. This chain connects TRBV6-5 to TRBJ2-1; D unclear. CDR3 in DNA: TGTGCCAGCACCGATCCCTACAATGAGCAGTTCTTC. Its protein product is CASTDPYNEQFF.